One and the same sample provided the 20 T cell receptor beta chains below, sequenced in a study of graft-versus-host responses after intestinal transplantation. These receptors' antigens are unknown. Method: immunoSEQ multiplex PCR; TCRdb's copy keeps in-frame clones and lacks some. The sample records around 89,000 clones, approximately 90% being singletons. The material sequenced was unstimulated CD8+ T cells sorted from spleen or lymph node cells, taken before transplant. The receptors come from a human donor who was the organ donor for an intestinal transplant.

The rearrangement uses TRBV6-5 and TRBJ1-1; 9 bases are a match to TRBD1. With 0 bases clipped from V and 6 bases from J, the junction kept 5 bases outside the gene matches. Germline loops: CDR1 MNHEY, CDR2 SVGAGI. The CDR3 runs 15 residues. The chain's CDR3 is CASSYSMDRGAEAFF. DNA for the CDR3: TGTGCCAGCAGTTACTCAATGGACAGGGGCGCTGAAGCTTTCTTT.

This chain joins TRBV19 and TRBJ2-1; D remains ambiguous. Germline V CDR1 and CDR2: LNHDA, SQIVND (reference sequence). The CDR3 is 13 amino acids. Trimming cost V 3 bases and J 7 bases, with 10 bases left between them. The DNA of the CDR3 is TGTGCCAGTAGTATTTCCAGGTTGAATGAGCAGTTCTTC. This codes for CASSISRLNEQFF.

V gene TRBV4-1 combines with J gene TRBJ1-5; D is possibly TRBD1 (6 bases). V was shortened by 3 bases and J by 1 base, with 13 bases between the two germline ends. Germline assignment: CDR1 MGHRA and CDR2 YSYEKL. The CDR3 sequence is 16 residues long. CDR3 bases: TGCGCCAGCAGCCATATGGTTGGGGGCAGCAATCAGCCCCAGCATTTT. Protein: CASSHMVGGSNQPQHF.

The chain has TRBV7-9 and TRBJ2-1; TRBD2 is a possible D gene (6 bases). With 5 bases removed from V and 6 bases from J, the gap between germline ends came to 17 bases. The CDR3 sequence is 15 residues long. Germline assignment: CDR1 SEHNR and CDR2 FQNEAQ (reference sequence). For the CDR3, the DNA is TGTGCCAGCAGCCTCGCCGGGAGCCGGGGCAATGAGCAGTTCTTC. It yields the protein CASSLAGSRGNEQFF.

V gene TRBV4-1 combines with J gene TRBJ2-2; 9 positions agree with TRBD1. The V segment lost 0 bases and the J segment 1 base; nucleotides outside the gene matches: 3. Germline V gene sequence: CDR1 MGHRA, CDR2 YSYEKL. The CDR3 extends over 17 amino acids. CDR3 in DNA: TGCGCCAGCAGCCAAGACCTGGGACAGGGGAACACCGGGGAGCTGTTTTTT. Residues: CASSQDLGQGNTGELFF.

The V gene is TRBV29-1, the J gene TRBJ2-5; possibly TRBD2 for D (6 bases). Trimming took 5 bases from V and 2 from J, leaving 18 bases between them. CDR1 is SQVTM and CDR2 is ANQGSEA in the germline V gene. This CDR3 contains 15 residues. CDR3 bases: TGCAGCGTTCGGAGGGGTTTTCACAGTCAAGAGACCCAGTACTTC. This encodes CSVRRGFHSQETQYF.

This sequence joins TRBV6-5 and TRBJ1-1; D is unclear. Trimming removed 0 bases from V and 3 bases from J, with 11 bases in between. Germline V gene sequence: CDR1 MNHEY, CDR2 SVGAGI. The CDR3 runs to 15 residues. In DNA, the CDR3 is TGTGCCAGCAGTTACTCGATTGCCGGGGACACTGAAGCTTTCTTT. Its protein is CASSYSIAGDTEAFF.

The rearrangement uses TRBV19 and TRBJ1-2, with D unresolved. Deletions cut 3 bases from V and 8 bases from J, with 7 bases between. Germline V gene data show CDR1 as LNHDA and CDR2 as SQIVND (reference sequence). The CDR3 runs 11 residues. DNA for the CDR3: TGTGCCAGTAGTATCCCAGGAGGCTACACCTTC. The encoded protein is CASSIPGGYTF.

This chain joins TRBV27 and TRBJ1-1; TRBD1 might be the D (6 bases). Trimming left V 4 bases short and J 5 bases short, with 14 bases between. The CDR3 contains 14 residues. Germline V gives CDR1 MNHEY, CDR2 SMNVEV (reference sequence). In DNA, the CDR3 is TGTGCCAGCAGTTGGACAGCTTGGGGGACTGAAGCTTTCTTT. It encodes CASSWTAWGTEAFF.

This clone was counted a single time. This chain's CDR3 is CASSLSGLQETQYF. In DNA, the CDR3 is TGCGCCAGCAGCCTTAGCGGACTACAAGAGACCCAGTACTTC. The chain joins TRBV4-1 to TRBJ2-5; weak D call: TRBD2 (6 bases). The CDR3 is 14 residues long. Looked up from germline, CDR1 is MGHRA and CDR2 is YSYEKL. V was cut by 4 bases and J by 2 bases, with 11 bases left in between.

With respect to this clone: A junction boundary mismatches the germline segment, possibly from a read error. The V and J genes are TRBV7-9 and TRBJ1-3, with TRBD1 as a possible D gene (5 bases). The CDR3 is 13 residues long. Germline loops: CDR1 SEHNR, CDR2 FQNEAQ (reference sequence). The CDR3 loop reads CASSPWGGSVSPF. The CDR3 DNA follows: TGTGCCAGCAGCCCCTGGGGGGGTAGTGTCTCCCCTTTT.

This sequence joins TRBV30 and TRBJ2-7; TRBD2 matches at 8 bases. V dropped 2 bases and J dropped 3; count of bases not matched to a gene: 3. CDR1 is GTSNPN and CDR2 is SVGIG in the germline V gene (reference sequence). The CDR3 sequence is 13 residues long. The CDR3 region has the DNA TGTGCCTGGAGTACTAGCGGTAACTACGAGCAGTACTTC. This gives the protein CAWSTSGNYEQYF. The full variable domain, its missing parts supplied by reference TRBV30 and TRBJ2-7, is SQTIHQWPATLVQPVGSPLSLECTVEGTSNPNLYWYRQAAGRGLQLLFYSVGIGQISSEVPQNLSASRPQDRQFILSSKKLLLSDSGFYLCAWSTSGNYEQYFGPGTRLTVT.

The DNA for the CDR3 is TGCGCCAGCAGCCACCCCGGACAGTACAATCAGCCCCAGCATTTT. It translates to CASSHPGQYNQPQHF. The chain uses TRBV4-1 and TRBJ1-5; tentatively, D is TRBD1 (6 bases). The CDR3 has 15 residues. With 3 bases removed from V and 3 bases from J, the gap between germline ends came to 12 bases. Per germline, CDR1 MGHRA and CDR2 YSYEKL.

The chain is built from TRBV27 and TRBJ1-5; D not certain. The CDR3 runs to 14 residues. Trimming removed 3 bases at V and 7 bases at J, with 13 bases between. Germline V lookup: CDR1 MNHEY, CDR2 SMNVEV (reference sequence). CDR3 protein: CASSLGGARQPQHF. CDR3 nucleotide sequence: TGTGCCAGCAGTTTGGGAGGTGCCAGGCAGCCCCAGCATTTT.

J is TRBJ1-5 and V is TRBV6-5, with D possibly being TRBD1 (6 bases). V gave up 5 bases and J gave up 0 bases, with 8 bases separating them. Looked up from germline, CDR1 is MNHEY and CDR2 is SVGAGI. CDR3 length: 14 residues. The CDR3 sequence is CASSQGYSNQPQHF. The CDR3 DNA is TGTGCCAGCAGTCAGGGGTATAGCAATCAGCCCCAGCATTTT.

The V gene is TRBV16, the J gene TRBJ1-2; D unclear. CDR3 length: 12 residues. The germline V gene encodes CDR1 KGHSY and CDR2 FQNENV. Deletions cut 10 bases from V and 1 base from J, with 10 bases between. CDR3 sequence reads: CATGVSNYGYTF. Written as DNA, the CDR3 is TGTGCCACCGGTGTAAGTAACTATGGCTACACCTTC.

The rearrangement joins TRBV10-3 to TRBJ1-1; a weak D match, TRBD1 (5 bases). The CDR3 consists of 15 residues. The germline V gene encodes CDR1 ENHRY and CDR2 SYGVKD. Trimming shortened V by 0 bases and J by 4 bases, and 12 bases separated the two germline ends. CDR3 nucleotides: TGTGCCATCAGTGAGTCGGGGGGTTTCGGCACTGAAGCTTTCTTT. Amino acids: CAISESGGFGTEAFF.

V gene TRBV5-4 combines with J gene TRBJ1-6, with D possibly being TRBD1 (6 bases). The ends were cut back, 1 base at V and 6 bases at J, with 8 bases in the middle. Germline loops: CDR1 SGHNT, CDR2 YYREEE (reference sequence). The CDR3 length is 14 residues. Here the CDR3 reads CASSLTGSNSPLHF. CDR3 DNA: TGTGCCAGCAGCTTGACAGGGTCTAATTCACCCCTCCACTTT. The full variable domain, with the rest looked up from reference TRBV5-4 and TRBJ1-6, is ETGVTQSPTHLIKTRGQQVTLRCSSQSGHNTVSWYQQALGQGPQFIFQYYREEENGRGNFPPRFSGLQFPNYSSELNVNALELDDSALYLCASSLTGSNSPLHFGNGTRLTVT.

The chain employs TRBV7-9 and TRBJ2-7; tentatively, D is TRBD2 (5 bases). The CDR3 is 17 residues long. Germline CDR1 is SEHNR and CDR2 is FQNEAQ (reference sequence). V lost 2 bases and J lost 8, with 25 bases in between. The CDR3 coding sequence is TGTGCCAGCAGCTTAACGGGCGGAGCGGCCCAAAATCGGAAGCAGTACTTC. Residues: CASSLTGGAAQNRKQYF.

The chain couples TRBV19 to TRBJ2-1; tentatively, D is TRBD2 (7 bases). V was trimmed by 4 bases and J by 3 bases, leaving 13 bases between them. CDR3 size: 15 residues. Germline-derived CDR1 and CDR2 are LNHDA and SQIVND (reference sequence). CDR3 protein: CASSKGGAFYNEQFF. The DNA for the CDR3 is TGTGCCAGTAGTAAAGGGGGGGCCTTCTACAATGAGCAGTTCTTC.